A single sample is the source of the 7 T cell receptor beta chains below, sequenced in a study of CD8+ T cells in alopecia areata. The authors extracted RNA and reverse transcribed it into cDNA as the sequencing template. The repertoire was sequenced with immunoSEQ multiplex PCR; TCRdb's copy has only in-frame clones and lacks some. Sampling found around 290,000 clones, none seen once. A sort of pooled cutaneous lymph node cells used CD4, CD8alpha, NKG2D, NKG2ACE and other stains. Sequencing was carried out using CD4+ T cells sorted from a lymph node. Receptors originate from a C3H/HeJ mouse with alopecia areata. MHC haplotype of the strain: H2-k.

In its sample, this clone was seen a few times. Genes and germline are mouse. The read ends 4 residues shy of where the CDR3 ends; the end is completed using the germline J gene. This same CDR3 is encoded by further DNA sequences in the sample. This rearrangement joins TRBV5 to TRBJ2-7; TRBD1 agrees at 7 bases. Germline V CDR1 and CDR2: LGHNA, YNLKQL (reference sequence). The V gene end was trimmed by 4 bases and the J gene end by 3 bases; junction bases not matched to a gene: 3. The CDR3 runs 13 residues. The chain's CDR3 is CASSPGQNYEQYF. The covered CDR3 bases are TGTGCCAGCAGCCCGGGACAGAACTAT.

With regard to this clone: Here the gene names and germline are mouse. CDR3: CAAGQYAEQFF. The CDR3 DNA, read in part, is TGTGCCGCGGGACAGTATGCT. V gene TRBV19 combines with J gene TRBJ2-1, with TRBD1 identical over 7 bases. Read data end 4 residues before the CDR3 end; the end is taken from the germline J gene. This CDR3 spans 11 amino acids. Per germline, CDR1 FNHDT and CDR2 SITEND (reference sequence). The J segment lost 4 bases and the V segment lost 10 bases, leaving 2 bases of the junction unmatched.

This clone was seen a few times. Genes here carry mouse names. The read terminates 4 residues ahead of where the CDR3 ends, so the germline J gene completes it. Distinct nucleotide sequences in the sample also encode this CDR3. The chain combines TRBV31 with TRBJ2-5, with a possible D match to TRBD2 (5 bases). The CDR3 covers 13 residues. V shed 2 bases and J shed 0 bases, with 6 bases lying between them. In germline, CDR1 is GKSSPN, CDR2 SITVG. The CDR3 spells CAWSSGNQDTQYF. The covered CDR3 bases are TGTGCCTGGAGTTCTGGGAACCAAGAC.

Comment on this clone: Gene names follow the mouse nomenclature. The read terminates 3 residues ahead of where the CDR3 ends, so the germline J gene completes it. The gene calls are TRBV5 and TRBJ1-6, with 7 bases aligning to TRBD1. TRBJ1-6 belongs to the ORF category, with a function that is uncertain. This CDR3 contains 15 residues. V was clipped by 2 bases and J by 6 bases; unmatched bases: 4. Germline CDR1 is LGHNA and CDR2 is YNLKQL (reference sequence). The CDR3 spells CASSQRQGSNSPLYF. The sequenced part of the CDR3 DNA is TGTGCCAGCAGCCAAAGACAGGGTTCTAATTCGCCC.

This clone has only a few counts. Any gene name here is a mouse gene name. The CDR3 is cut off 4 residues early in the read; its end comes from the germline J gene. V gene TRBV31 combines with J gene TRBJ2-5; a weak D match, TRBD2 (5 bases). V lost 0 bases to trimming and J lost 2 bases, with 6 bases between them. The germline gives CDR1 GKSSPN, CDR2 SITVG. The CDR3 is 13 residues long. This chain's CDR3 is CAWSLWVQDTQYF. The CDR3 DNA, read in part, is TGTGCCTGGAGTCTCTGGGTCCAAGAC.

As to this clone: Mouse names are used for the genes. With the read ending 4 residues before the CDR3 end, the germline J gene is used to fill in that end. The sample holds other DNA sequences that translate to the same CDR3. V usage is TRBV13-1 and J usage is TRBJ2-1, with 7 bases that match TRBD2. Germline V gives CDR1 NSHNY, CDR2 SYGAGN. There are 15 residues in the CDR3. The V segment lost 3 bases and the J segment 1 base; nucleotides outside the gene matches: 4. The CDR3 loop reads CASSAQTGNYAEQFF. CDR3 DNA (partial): TGTGCCAGCAGTGCACAGACTGGGAACTATGCT.

A few counts support this clone. Gene and germline names: mouse. The read halts 4 residues ahead of the CDR3 end, with the missing end drawn from the germline J gene. This chain connects TRBV1 to TRBJ2-3; 8 nucleotides align to TRBD2. This CDR3 contains 16 residues. Germline V gene data show CDR1 as NSQYPW and CDR2 as LRSPGD (reference sequence). Germline trimming cut 5 bases from V and 0 bases from J; bases unmatched to any gene: 7. This CDR3 reads CTCSPGLDSSAETLYF. The CDR3 DNA, read in part, is TGCACCTGCAGTCCGGGACTGGACTCTAGTGCAGAA.